The entry that follows covers one TCR beta chain sequence. This CDR3 has 17 residues. CDR1 and CDR2 (germline): MGHDK, SYGVNS. Deletions cut 1 base from V and 5 bases from J, with 21 bases between. The data originate from a study of response to subunit inactivated influenza vaccine. Via MiXCR, TCRdb re-called the RT-PCR reads, giving one row per CDR3 protein. This table holds about 570,000 distinct CDR3 sequences, about 11% found once. This sample also belongs to another study, concerning T cells expressing NK-cell markers. From that paper: Production of TCR beta cDNA relied on 5'RACE template switching with UMIs. Most of the eight sequenced donors were HCMV-seropositive; one was seronegative. An anti-gamma-delta TCR antibody confined sorting to alpha-beta TCR T cells across several of the experiments. Dominant NKG2C+ clonotypes were found to form roughly 1.0-7.5% of CD8+ T cells in six donors. Leadership of the CD3+CD56-NKG2C+ fraction also belonged to these clonotypes in a handful of donors.

The source material was PBMCs from blood, sampled on the day of vaccination. The V call is TRBV25-1, the J call TRBJ2-7; tentatively, D is TRBD1 (7 bases). The receptor was derived from a man in his fifties or sixties who received an inactivated influenza vaccine. The CDR3 here is CASSEWIGTQGVHEQYF. The CDR3 nucleotides read TGTGCCAGCAGTGAATGGATCGGGACTCAGGGGGTCCACGAGCAGTACTTC.